The source of this T cell receptor beta chain is a study of T cells after yellow fever vaccination. They built TCR cDNA with 5'RACE template switching, a step that put in a universal primer site and UMIs. MiXCR, applied by TCRdb to the 5' RACE reads, yields one record per CDR3 protein. In the table there are some 100,000 distinct CDR3 sequences, 5.5% to 8% of which are singletons. Findings and limits, study-wide: Contamination by abundant bulk-population clonotypes could be present in FACS-sorted repertoires. Post-booster repertoires contained most primary-vaccination clones again (about 95% CD4, about 90% CD8).

This clonotype has only a few counts. Its specificity is not known. One junction end does not reproduce the germline sequence, and a read error may be involved. The CDR3 contains 15 residues. Germline V lookup: CDR1 SGHTA, CDR2 FQGNSA. This TCR came from a man between 18 and 29 years old who received the YFV17D yellow fever vaccine. The source material was CD4+ T cells sorted from PBMCs, sampled more than 35 days after the first yellow fever vaccination. The chain uses TRBV7-2 and TRBJ2-2; 10 bases align to TRBD2. CDR3 in amino acids: CAGSFTSGVTGELFF. The DNA of the CDR3 is TGTGCCGGCAGCTTCACTAGCGGGGTCACCGGGGAGCTGTTTTTT. The whole variable domain, filled in from reference TRBV7-2 and TRBJ2-2, reads GAGVSQSPSNKVTEKGKDVELRCDPISGHTALYWYRQSLGQGLEFLIYFQGNSAPDKSGLPSDRFSAERTGGSVSTLTIQRTQQEDSAVYLCAGSFTSGVTGELFFGEGSRLTVL.